One and the same sample provided the 9 T cell receptor beta chains below, sequenced in a study of blood T cells in healthy people across ages. PCR was performed a second time for about 7 to 12 cycles using a sample-barcoded 5' primer and a J-beta primer mix. MiXCR, applied by TCRdb to the 5' RACE reads, yields one record per CDR3 protein. The table shows over 1.5 million distinct CDR3 sequences, with 40% to 55% occurring only once. The sample consisted of blood. Every receptor here comes from a woman in her 40s in good health.

The V call is TRBV24-1, the J call TRBJ2-1, with D unresolved. Germline CDR1 is KGHDR and CDR2 is SFDVKD. Trimming took off 8 bases at V and 5 bases at J, with 6 bases between the two ends. The CDR3 spans 11 residues. CDR3 nucleotide sequence: TGTGCCACCACCTTGCACAATGAGCAGTTCTTC. Translating it yields CATTLHNEQFF.

The gene calls are TRBV24-1 and TRBJ1-2; TRBD1 aligns across 7 bases. The CDR3 length is 18 residues. Germline assignment: CDR1 KGHDR and CDR2 SFDVKD. Unmatched junction bases numbered 17, after V lost 4 bases and J lost 4 bases. Here the CDR3 DNA reads TGTGCCACCAGTGACCACCCCGGGACAGAAAGCGATATCTATGGCTACACCTTC. Residues: CATSDHPGTESDIYGYTF.

This clonotype was found once. The V and J genes are TRBV6-1 and TRBJ1-2; a possible D gene is TRBD1 (6 bases). Trimming pared 6 bases from V and 6 bases from J, leaving 14 bases between. From germline, CDR1 is MNHNS and CDR2 SASEGT. The CDR3 length is 13 residues. For the CDR3, the DNA is TGTGCCAGCAGCGACAGGTTTCTTAATGGCTACACCTTC. Translating gives CASSDRFLNGYTF.

On this clonotype: Compared with germline, one end of the junction differs, possibly owing to a read error. The J gene is TRBJ1-5, the V gene TRBV20-1; possibly TRBD1 for D (6 bases). Germline V lookup: CDR1 DFQATT, CDR2 SNEGSKA (reference sequence). This CDR3 has 15 residues. In DNA form, the CDR3 reads TGCAGTGCTAGAAAGACCGGGACAAGTAATCAGCCCCTGCATTTT. Translation: CSARKTGTSNQPLHF.

This clonotype was observed a handful of times. The chain uses TRBV6-2 or TRBV6-3 and TRBJ2-3; the match to TRBD2 covers 7 bases. The CDR3 loop spans 18 amino acids. The trim removed 0 bases at V and 2 bases at J, leaving 11 bases unmatched. Germline lookup yields CDR1 MNHEY and CDR2 SVGEGT. CDR3 in amino acids: CASSYSLASGAHTDTQYF. The CDR3 nucleotides are TGTGCCAGCAGTTACTCGTTGGCTAGCGGTGCCCACACAGATACGCAGTATTTT.

This clonotype showed up just a few times. The V call is TRBV20-1, the J call TRBJ1-6; TRBD1 matches 9 bases. The CDR3 spans 15 residues. Germline trimming cut 0 bases from V and 10 bases from J; bases unmatched to any gene: 7. Germline assignment: CDR1 DFQATT and CDR2 SNEGSKA (reference sequence). DNA of the CDR3: TGCAGTGCTAGAGATAAAGGGACAGGGAGCTCACCCCTCCACTTT. It encodes CSARDKGTGSSPLHF.

The chain has TRBV4-2 and TRBJ2-5; 7 bases match TRBD2. This CDR3 contains 16 residues. CDR1 is LGHNA, CDR2 YNFKEQ, per germline. Losses at the gene ends were 0 bases for V and 2 bases for J; bases not matched to a gene: 6. CDR3 protein: CASSQERLGGQETQYF. In DNA form, the CDR3 reads TGTGCCAGCAGCCAAGAAAGATTGGGGGGGCAAGAGACCCAGTACTTC.

The J gene is TRBJ2-6, the V gene TRBV2; no firm D call. The CDR3 runs 15 residues. Germline assignment: CDR1 SNHLY and CDR2 FYNNEI. The V end was cut by 8 bases, the J end by 1 base, with 12 bases between. For the CDR3, the DNA is TGTGCCAGCGCTCTAGGTCAATCTGGGGCCAACGTCCTGACTTTC. It codes for CASALGQSGANVLTF.

This chain joins TRBV7-9 and TRBJ2-7, with D unresolved. Trimming took 5 bases from V and 3 from J, leaving 11 bases between them. The CDR3 spans 13 residues. In germline, CDR1 is SEHNR, CDR2 FQNEAQ (reference sequence). The CDR3 sequence is CASSRLVLYEQYF. DNA of the CDR3: TGTGCCAGCAGCCGACTCGTTCTCTACGAGCAGTACTTC. The variable domain in full, with the rest retrieved from reference TRBV7-9 and TRBJ2-7, is DTGVSQNPRHKITKRGQNVTFRCDPISEHNRLYWYRQTLGQGPEFLTYFQNEAQLEKSRLLSDRFSAERPKGSFSTLEIQRTEQGDSAMYLCASSRLVLYEQYFGPGTRLTVT.